This T cell receptor (beta chain) derives from a study of graft-versus-host responses after intestinal transplantation. Across the whole study: Multivisceral, liver-intestinal, or isolated intestinal transplants were performed in recipients. The study, taken as a whole, reports: Allografts carried high graft-versus-host to host-versus-graft clonal ratios in patients having graft-donor T cell macrochimerism.

Regarding this clone: Antigen specificity is unknown.

Assay: immunoSEQ multiplex PCR; the TCRdb copy retains only in-frame clones and omits some. The repertoire includes more than 70,000 clones, roughly 80% of them detected once, and roughly 0.8% sits in the top ten. V lost 7 bases and J lost 1; bases outside the gene matches: 8. Germline V gene data show CDR1 as SGHNT and CDR2 as YYREEE (reference sequence). This CDR3 contains 15 residues. V gene TRBV5-4 combines with J gene TRBJ1-1; TRBD1 aligns across 9 bases. This TCR came from a human donor who received an intestinal transplant. Sequencing was performed on unstimulated CD4+ T cells sorted from spleen or lymph node cells, taken before intestinal transplant. The CDR3 nucleotides are TGTGCCAGCTACCTCCTGGGACAGGGGAACACTGAAGCTTTCTTT. Amino acids: CASYLLGQGNTEAFF. The variable domain in full, with the rest retrieved from reference TRBV5-4 and TRBJ1-1, is ETGVTQSPTHLIKTRGQQVTLRCSSQSGHNTVSWYQQALGQGPQFIFQYYREEENGRGNFPPRFSGLQFPNYSSELNVNALELDDSALYLCASYLLGQGNTEAFFGQGTRLTVV.